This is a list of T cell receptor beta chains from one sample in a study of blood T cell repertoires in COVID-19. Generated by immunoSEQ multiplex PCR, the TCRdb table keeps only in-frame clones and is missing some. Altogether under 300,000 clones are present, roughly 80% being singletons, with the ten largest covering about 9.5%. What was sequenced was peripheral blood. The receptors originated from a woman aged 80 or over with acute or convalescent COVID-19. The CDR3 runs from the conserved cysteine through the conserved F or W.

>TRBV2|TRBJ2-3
CASTRTDTQYF
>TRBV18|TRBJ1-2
CASSPLPRGGQGSNYGYTF
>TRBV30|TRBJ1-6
CAWKREGGSYNSPLHF
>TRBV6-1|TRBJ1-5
CASSEQWQGSNQPQHF
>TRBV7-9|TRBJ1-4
CASSSRGSPTNEKLFF
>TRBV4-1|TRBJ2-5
CASSQGTSGLETQYF
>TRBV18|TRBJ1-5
CASSEAPSNQPQHF
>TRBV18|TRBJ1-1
CASSPLSGGVGTEAFF
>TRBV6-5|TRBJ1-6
CASTRDRGPGPLHF
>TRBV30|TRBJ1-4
CAWRPRDRVDEKLFF
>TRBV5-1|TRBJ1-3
CASSLGLEGNTIYF